This T cell receptor (beta chain) was documented in a study of blood T cell repertoires in COVID-19. Whole-study context: The study drew acute and convalescent COVID-19 samples from the United States, Italy and Spain. From T cells, B-cell-depleted T cells, or PBMCs came the material, which was cDNA or gDNA.

Per the authors' pipeline: Amplification of reference gene primers was used by the study to estimate nucleated cell counts. Generated by immunoSEQ multiplex PCR, the TCRdb table keeps only in-frame clones and is missing some. V and J calls and clone size come straight from that table; D and trimming were deduced from the DNA. The table shows 170,000 or so clones, with 80% to 90% occurring only once. CDR3 length equals 15 residues. Per the germline V gene, CDR1 is WNHNN and CDR2 is SYGVQD (reference sequence). The V end was cut by 6 bases, the J end by 7 bases, with 19 bases between. This chain connects TRBV10-1 to TRBJ2-1, with TRBD2 as a possible D gene (6 bases). Sample: peripheral blood. The TCR was taken from a man aged 45-60 years with active or convalescent COVID-19. DNA of the CDR3: TGCGCCAGCAGCGAGAGCGGGTCCCCTGTAAATGAGCAGTTCTTC. Encoded protein: CASSESGSPVNEQFF.